The rows below give T cell receptor beta chains drawn from one sample of a study of CD8+ T cells in alopecia areata. Clones were sequenced by immunoSEQ multiplex PCR, and TCRdb holds only the in-frame ones, with some missing. The sample has about 210,000 clones, approximately 47% seen once. Sample: CD4+ T cells sorted from blood, taken at approximately week 36, from a patient treated with tofacitinib. The source of these receptors is a human donor with alopecia areata. Each CDR3 is given with its conserved first and last residue. The D gene is left open where the match is weak. Not every row has a clone size; where given, it reads once, few, many or a size class.

V gene: TRBV5-1; clone size: NA; J gene: TRBJ2-7; D gene: TRBD2; CDR3 protein: CASSAGLGSYEQYF; CDR3 DNA: TGCGCCAGCAGCGCCGGACTAGGTTCCTACGAGCAGTACTTC
V gene: TRBV29-1; clone size: NA; J gene: TRBJ2-3; D gene: TRBD2; CDR3 protein: CSVEGVAAGGPDTQYF; CDR3 DNA: TGCAGCGTTGAGGGGGTAGCAGCGGGAGGCCCAGATACGCAGTATTTT
V gene: TRBV5-8; clone size: few; J gene: TRBJ2-1; D gene: TRBD1; CDR3 protein: CASSLEGQGAYNEQFF; CDR3 DNA: TGTGCCAGCAGCTTGGAAGGACAGGGGGCCTACAATGAGCAGTTCTTC
V gene: TRBV5-1; clone size: few; J gene: TRBJ2-2; D gene: NA; CDR3 protein: CASSPDRITGELFF; CDR3 DNA: TGCGCCAGCAGCCCGGACAGAATCACCGGGGAGCTGTTTTTT
V gene: TRBV4-3; clone size: NA; J gene: TRBJ2-4; D gene: NA; CDR3 protein: CASSQDREGNIQYF; CDR3 DNA: TGCGCCAGCAGCCAAGATCGAGAGGGAAACATTCAGTACTTC
V gene: TRBV21-1; clone size: few; J gene: TRBJ2-3; D gene: NA; CDR3 protein: CASSKDVGALDTQYF; CDR3 DNA: TGTGCCAGCAGCAAAGACGTGGGCGCCTTAGATACGCAGTATTTT
V gene: TRBV5-1; clone size: NA; J gene: TRBJ2-2; D gene: NA; CDR3 protein: CASSGFVQGNTGELFF; CDR3 DNA: TGCGCCAGCAGCGGGTTTGTGCAGGGGAACACCGGGGAGCTGTTTTTT
V gene: TRBV29-1; clone size: NA; J gene: TRBJ1-5; D gene: TRBD1; CDR3 protein: CSVRTGANQPQHF; CDR3 DNA: TGCAGCGTGAGGACAGGGGCGAATCAGCCCCAGCATTTT
V gene: TRBV4-2; clone size: few; J gene: TRBJ2-7; D gene: TRBD1; CDR3 protein: CASSQPGQGDNEQYF; CDR3 DNA: TGTGCCAGCAGCCAACCGGGACAGGGGGATAACGAGCAGTACTTC
V gene: TRBV5-1; clone size: once; J gene: TRBJ2-7; D gene: NA; CDR3 protein: CASSLALPYEQYF; CDR3 DNA: TGCGCCAGCAGCTTGGCCCTTCCTTACGAGCAGTACTTC
V gene: TRBV6-5; clone size: NA; J gene: TRBJ2-7; D gene: TRBD1; CDR3 protein: CASRPGQGAWKEYF; CDR3 DNA: TGTGCCAGCAGGCCGGGACAGGGGGCCTGGAAGGAGTACTTC
V gene: TRBV2; clone size: few; J gene: TRBJ2-1; D gene: NA; CDR3 protein: CASSLQESTYNEQFF; CDR3 DNA: TGTGCCAGCAGCCTACAGGAATCAACTTACAATGAGCAGTTCTTC
V gene: TRBV7-6; clone size: few; J gene: TRBJ1-4; D gene: NA; CDR3 protein: CASSLPGATNEKLFF; CDR3 DNA: TGTGCCAGCAGCCTCCCGGGGGCCACTAATGAAAAACTGTTTTTT
V gene: TRBV25-1; clone size: NA; J gene: TRBJ2-7; D gene: NA; CDR3 protein: CASSEYKSGAFYEQYF; CDR3 DNA: TGTGCCAGCAGTGAATATAAGTCGGGGGCTTTCTACGAGCAGTACTTC
V gene: TRBV14; clone size: few; J gene: TRBJ2-7; D gene: TRBD2; CDR3 protein: CASSQDLAGGYEQYF; CDR3 DNA: TGTGCCAGCAGCCAAGACCTAGCGGGAGGCTACGAGCAGTACTTC
V gene: TRBV2; clone size: NA; J gene: TRBJ1-2; D gene: NA; CDR3 protein: CASSVVRAVGVRGYTF; CDR3 DNA: TGTGCCAGCAGTGTGGTCAGGGCGGTAGGAGTACGCGGCTACACCTTC